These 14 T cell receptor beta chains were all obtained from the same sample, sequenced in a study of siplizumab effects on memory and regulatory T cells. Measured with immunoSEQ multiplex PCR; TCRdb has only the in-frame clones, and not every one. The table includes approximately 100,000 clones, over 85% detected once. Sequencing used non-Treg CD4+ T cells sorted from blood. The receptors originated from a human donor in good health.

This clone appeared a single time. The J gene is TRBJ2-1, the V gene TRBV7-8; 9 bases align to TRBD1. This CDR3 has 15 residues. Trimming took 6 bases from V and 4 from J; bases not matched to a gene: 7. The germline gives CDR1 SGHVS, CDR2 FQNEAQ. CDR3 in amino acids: CASRPQGAGYNEQFF. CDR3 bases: TGTGCCAGCAGGCCACAGGGGGCGGGTTACAATGAGCAGTTCTTC.

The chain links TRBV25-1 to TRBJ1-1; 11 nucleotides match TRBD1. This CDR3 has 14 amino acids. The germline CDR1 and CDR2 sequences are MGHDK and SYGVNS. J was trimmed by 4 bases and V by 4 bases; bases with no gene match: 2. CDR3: CASSGTGGVTEAFF. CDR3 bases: TGTGCCAGCAGTGGGACAGGGGGCGTCACTGAAGCTTTCTTT.

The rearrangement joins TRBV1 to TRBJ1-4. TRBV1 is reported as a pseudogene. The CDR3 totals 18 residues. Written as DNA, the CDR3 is TGCACCAGCAGCCAAGCTCGCTCCAAGGGGGGGGGACGCTCTGAACTGTTTTTT. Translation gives CTSSQARSKGGGRSELFF.

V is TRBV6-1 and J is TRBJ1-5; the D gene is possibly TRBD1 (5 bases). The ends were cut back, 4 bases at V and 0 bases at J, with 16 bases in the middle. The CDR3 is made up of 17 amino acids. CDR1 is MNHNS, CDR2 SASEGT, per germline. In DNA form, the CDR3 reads TGTGCCAGCAGTGTTCCTTGGAGGGGAATTAGCAATCAGCCCCAGCATTTT. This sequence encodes CASSVPWRGISNQPQHF.

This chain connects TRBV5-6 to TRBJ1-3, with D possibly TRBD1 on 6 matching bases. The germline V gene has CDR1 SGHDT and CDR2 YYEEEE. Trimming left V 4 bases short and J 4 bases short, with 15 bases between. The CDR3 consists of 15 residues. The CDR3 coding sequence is TGTGCCAGCAGCCTCCTCAGGGGATTAGGAAACACCATATATTTT. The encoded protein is CASSLLRGLGNTIYF.

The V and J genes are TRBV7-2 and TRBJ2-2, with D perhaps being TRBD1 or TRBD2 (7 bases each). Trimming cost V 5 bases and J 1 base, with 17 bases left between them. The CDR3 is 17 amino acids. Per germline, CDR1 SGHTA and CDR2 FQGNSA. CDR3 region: CASSPLGGTVNTGELFF. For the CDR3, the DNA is TGTGCCAGCAGCCCCCTGGGGGGGACAGTGAACACCGGGGAGCTGTTTTTT.

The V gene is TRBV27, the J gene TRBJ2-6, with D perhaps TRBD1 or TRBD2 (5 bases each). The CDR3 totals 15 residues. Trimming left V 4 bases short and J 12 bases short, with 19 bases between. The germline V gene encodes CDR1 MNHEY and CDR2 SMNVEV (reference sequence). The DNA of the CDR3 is TGTGCCAGCAGTTACTTTGGGGGACCTTCACGCGTCCTGACTTTC. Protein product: CASSYFGGPSRVLTF.

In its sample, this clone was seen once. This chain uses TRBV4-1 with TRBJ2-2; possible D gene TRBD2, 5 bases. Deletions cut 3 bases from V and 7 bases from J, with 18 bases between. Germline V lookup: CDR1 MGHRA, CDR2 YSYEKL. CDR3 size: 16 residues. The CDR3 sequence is CASSQEDLVRRGELFF. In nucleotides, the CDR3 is TGCGCCAGCAGCCAGGAGGATCTAGTCCGTCGCGGGGAGCTGTTTTTT.

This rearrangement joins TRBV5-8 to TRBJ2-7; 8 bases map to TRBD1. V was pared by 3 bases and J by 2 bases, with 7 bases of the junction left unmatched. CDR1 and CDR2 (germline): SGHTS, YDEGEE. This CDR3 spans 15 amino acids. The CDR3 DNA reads TGTGCCAGCAGCTACCGCCGGACAGGGACCTACGAGCAGTACTTC. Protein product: CASSYRRTGTYEQYF.

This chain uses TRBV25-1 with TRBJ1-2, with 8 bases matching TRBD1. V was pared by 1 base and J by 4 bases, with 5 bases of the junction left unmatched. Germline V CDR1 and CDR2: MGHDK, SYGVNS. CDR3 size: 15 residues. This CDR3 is CASSESQGAVYGYTF. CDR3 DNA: TGTGCCAGCAGTGAATCCCAGGGGGCCGTCTATGGCTACACCTTC.

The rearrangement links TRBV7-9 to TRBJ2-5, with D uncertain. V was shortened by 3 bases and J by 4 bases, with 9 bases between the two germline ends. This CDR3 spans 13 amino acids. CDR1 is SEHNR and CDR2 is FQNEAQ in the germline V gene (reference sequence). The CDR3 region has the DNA TGTGCCAGCAGCTTGGCCGTATTAGAGACCCAGTACTTC. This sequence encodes CASSLAVLETQYF.

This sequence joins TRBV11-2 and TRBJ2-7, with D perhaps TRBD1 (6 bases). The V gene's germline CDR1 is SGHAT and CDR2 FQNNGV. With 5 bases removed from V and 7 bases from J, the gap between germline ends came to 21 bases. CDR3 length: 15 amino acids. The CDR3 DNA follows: TGTGCCAGCAGCAGCAGACAGGTGGCCGCAGGGGAGCAGTACTTC. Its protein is CASSSRQVAAGEQYF.

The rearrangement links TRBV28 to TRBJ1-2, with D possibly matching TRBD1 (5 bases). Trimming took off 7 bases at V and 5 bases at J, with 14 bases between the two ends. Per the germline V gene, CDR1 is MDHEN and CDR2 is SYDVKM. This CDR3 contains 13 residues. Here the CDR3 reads CASTMGGSYGYTF. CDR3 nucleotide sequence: TGTGCCAGCACTATGGGGGGTTCTTATGGCTACACCTTC.

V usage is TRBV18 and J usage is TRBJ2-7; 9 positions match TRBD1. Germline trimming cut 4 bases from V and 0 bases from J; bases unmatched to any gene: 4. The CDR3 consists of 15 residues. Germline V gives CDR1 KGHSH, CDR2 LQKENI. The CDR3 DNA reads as TGTGCCAGCTCACGCGGGACAGGGCGCTCCTACGAGCAGTACTTC. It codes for CASSRGTGRSYEQYF.